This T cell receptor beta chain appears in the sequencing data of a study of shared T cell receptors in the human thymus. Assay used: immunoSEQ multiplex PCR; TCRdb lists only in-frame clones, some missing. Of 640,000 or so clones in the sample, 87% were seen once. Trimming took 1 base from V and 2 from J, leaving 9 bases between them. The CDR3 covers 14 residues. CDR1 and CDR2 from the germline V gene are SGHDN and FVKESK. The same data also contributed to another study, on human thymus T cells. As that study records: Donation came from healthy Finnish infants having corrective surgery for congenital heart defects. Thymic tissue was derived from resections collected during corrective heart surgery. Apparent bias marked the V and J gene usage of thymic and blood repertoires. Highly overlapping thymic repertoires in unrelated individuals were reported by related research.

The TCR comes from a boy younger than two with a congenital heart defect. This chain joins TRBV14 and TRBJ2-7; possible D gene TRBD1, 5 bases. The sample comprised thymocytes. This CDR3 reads CASSQGPGTYEQYF. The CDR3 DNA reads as TGTGCCAGCAGCCAAGGCCCAGGGACCTACGAGCAGTACTTC. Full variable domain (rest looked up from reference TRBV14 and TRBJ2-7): EAGVTQFPSHSVIEKGQTVTLRCDPISGHDNLYWYRRVMGKEIKFLLHFVKESKQDESGMPNNRFLAERTGGTYSTLKVQPAELEDSGVYFCASSQGPGTYEQYFGPGTRLTVT.